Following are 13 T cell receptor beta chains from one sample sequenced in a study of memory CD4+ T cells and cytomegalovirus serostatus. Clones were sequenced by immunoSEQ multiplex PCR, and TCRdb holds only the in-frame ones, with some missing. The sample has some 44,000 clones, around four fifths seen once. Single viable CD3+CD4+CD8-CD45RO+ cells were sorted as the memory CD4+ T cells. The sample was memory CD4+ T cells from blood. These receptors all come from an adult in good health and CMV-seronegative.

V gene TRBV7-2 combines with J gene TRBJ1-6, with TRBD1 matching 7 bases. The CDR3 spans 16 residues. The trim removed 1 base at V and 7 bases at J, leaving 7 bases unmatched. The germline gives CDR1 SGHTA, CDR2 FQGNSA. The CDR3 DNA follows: TGTGCCAGCAGCTTAGGGGTCAGGGGGGCAAATTCACCCCTCCACTTT. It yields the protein CASSLGVRGANSPLHF.

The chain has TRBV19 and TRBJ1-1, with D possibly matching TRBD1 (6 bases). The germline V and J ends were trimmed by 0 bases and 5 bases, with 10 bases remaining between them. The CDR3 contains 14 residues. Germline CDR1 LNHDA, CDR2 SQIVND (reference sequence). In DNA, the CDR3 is TGTGCCAGTAGTATAGACAGGGGTAGTACTGAAGCTTTCTTT. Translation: CASSIDRGSTEAFF.

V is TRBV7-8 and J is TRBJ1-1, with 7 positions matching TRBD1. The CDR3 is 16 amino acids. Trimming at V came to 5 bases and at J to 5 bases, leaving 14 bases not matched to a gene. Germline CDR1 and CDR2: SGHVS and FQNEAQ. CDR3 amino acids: CASSPKRRGRGTEAFF. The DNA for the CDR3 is TGTGCCAGCAGCCCCAAAAGGAGGGGGCGAGGAACTGAAGCTTTCTTT.

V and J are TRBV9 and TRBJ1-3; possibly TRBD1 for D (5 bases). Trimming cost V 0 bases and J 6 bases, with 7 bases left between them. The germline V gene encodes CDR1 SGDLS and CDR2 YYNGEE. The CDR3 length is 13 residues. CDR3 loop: CASSVAGENTIYF. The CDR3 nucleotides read TGTGCCAGCAGCGTAGCGGGGGAAAACACCATATATTTT.

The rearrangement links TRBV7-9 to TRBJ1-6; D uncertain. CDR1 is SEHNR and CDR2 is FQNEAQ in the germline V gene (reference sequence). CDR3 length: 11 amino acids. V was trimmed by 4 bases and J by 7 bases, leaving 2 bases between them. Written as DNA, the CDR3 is TGTGCCAGCAGCTCAAATTCACCCCTCCACTTT. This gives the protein CASSSNSPLHF.

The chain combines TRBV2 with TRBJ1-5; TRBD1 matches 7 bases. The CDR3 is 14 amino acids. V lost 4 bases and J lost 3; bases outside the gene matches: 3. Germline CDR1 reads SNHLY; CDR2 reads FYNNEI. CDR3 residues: CASSGTGVNQPQHF. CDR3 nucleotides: TGTGCCAGCAGTGGGACAGGAGTCAATCAGCCCCAGCATTTT.

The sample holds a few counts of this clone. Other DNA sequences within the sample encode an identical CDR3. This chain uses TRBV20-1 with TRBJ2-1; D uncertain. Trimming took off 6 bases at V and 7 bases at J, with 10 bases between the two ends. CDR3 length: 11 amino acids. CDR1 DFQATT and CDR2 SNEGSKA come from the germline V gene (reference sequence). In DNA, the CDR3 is TGCAGTGCCAGCCGGAGTAATGAGCAGTTCTTC. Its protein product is CSASRSNEQFF.

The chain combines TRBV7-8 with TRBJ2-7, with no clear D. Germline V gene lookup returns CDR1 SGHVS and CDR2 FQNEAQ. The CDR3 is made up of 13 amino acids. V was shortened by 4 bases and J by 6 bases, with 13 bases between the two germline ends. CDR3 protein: CASSSRPGSEQYF. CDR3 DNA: TGTGCCAGCAGCTCCCGGCCGGGCTCCGAGCAGTACTTC.

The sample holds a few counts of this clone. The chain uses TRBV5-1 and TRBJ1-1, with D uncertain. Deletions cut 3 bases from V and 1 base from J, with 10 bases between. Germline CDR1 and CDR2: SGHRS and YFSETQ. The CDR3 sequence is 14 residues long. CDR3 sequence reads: CASSSSNKNTEAFF. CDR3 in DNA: TGCGCCAGCAGCTCCTCAAATAAGAACACTGAAGCTTTCTTT.

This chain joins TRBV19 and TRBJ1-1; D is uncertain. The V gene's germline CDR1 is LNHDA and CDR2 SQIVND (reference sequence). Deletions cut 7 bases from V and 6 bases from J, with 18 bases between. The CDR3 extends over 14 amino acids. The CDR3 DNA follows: TGTGCCAGTACTAAGACCAATTGGGAGGCTGAAGCTTTCTTT. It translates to CASTKTNWEAEAFF.

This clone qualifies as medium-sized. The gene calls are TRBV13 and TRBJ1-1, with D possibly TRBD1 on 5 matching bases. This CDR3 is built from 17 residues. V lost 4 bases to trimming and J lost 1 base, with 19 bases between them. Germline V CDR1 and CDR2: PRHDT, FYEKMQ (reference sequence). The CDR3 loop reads CASSSYPIQGWNTEAFF. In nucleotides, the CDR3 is TGTGCCAGCAGCTCCTACCCCATTCAGGGCTGGAACACTGAAGCTTTCTTT.

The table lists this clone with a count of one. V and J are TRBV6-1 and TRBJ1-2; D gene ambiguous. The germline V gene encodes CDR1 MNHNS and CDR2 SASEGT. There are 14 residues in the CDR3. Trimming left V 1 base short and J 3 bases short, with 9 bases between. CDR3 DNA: TGTGCCAGCAGTGAAGGGGGTATCGACTATGGCTACACCTTC. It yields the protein CASSEGGIDYGYTF.

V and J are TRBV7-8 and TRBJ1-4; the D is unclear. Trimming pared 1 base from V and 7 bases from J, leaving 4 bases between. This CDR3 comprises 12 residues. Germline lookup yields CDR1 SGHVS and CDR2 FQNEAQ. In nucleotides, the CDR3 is TGTGCCAGCAGCTTAGGGCCTGAAAAACTGTTTTTT. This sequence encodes CASSLGPEKLFF.